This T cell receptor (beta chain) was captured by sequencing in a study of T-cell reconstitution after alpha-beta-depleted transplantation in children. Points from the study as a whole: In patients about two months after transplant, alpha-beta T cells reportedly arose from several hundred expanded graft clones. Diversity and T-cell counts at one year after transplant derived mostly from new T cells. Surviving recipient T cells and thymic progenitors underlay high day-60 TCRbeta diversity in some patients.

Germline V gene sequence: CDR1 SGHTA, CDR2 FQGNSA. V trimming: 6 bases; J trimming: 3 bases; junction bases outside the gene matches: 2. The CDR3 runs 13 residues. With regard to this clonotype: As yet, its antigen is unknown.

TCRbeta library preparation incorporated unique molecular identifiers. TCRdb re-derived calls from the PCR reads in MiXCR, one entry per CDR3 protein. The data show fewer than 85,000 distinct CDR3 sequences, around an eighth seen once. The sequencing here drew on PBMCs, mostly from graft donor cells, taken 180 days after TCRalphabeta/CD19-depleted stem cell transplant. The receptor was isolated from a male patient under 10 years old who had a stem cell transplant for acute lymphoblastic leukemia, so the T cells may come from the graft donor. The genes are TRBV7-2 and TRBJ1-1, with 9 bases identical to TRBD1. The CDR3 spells CASRRDRDTEAFF. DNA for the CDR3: TGTGCCAGCAGGAGGGACAGGGACACTGAAGCTTTCTTT.